Listed here are 16 T cell receptor beta chains from one sample, sequenced in a study of tumor-infiltrating lymphocytes in primary liver carcinoma. The roughly 17-31 mg bulk tissue piece was not sorted before simultaneous RNA and DNA extraction. Researchers generated TCR beta cDNA from around 510 ng of total RNA, relying on a constant-region primer. ARM-PCR was slightly modified, and three nested multiplex PCR rounds with it gave rise to the TCR beta libraries. For around 9 cycles apiece, the opening two PCR rounds ran with TRBV1-TRBV30 forward primers and a C-beta reverse primer. From the multiplex PCR reads, TCRdb called clonotypes with MiXCR, one entry per CDR3 protein. There are around 70,000 distinct CDR3 sequences in the sample; about 72% occur only once, and 25% to 30% lies in the top ten. The sequencing input was liver tumor tissue from sampling region 4. Noted subset: tumor region T4, right-lateral pole. The receptors were gathered from a man aged 35 to 55 with primary liver carcinoma and hepatitis B virus infection.

This clonotype was observed a single time. The conserved phenylalanine or tryptophan is not found at the CDR3 terminus, so this likely reflects a read error. The chain is built from TRBV11-2 and TRBJ2-1, with D hard to call. This CDR3 has 16 amino acids. Trimming pared 1 base from V and 8 bases from J, leaving 18 bases between. Germline lookup yields CDR1 SGHAT and CDR2 FQNNGV. CDR3 region: CASSLGGSWSSYEQFS. As DNA, the CDR3 is TGTGCCAGCAGCTTAGGTGGTAGCTGGAGCTCTTATGAGCAGTTCTCA.

This clonotype was detected many times. V is TRBV6-5 and J is TRBJ2-1, with a tentative D call TRBD2 (5 bases). The V and J ends lost 0 bases and 8 bases respectively, with 11 bases between them. The germline V gene encodes CDR1 MNHEY and CDR2 SVGAGI. This CDR3 has 14 amino acids. The CDR3 loop is CASSYSRAIDEQFF. The CDR3, as DNA: TGTGCCAGCAGTTACTCGCGGGCGATCGATGAGCAGTTCTTC.

Worth noting for this clonotype: One end of the junction does not line up with germline, which may come from a read error. The genes are TRBV7-8 and TRBJ2-2, with TRBD1 as a possible D gene (6 bases). The V gene's germline CDR1 is SGHVS and CDR2 FQNEAQ. The CDR3 is 16 residues long. Here the CDR3 reads CASSLAAQGYIGELFF. The CDR3 DNA sequence: TGTGCCAGCAGTTTAGCCGCACAGGGCTACATCGGGGAGCTGTTTTTT.

There are a few counts of this clonotype. This could be a read error, since a much larger clone is one nucleotide away. V is TRBV6-5 and J is TRBJ1-6; D gene unclear. V gave up 11 bases and J gave up 9 bases, with 17 bases separating them. The CDR3 totals 13 residues. Germline loops: CDR1 MNHEY, CDR2 SVGAGI. The CDR3 reads CARTSVVSSPLHF. CDR3 in DNA: TGTGCCCGCACCAGTGTCGTTTCTTCACCCCTCCACTTT.

At least ten counts were recorded for this clonotype. The CDR3 protein is CAWSYPPGANYGYTF. For the CDR3, the DNA is TGTGCCTGGAGTTATCCTCCCGGAGCTAACTATGGCTACACCTTC. The V call is TRBV30, the J call TRBJ1-2; D call uncertain. The germline CDR1 and CDR2 sequences are GTSNPN and SVGIG (reference sequence). The CDR3 runs 15 residues. The ends were cut back, 2 bases at V and 0 bases at J, with 13 bases in the middle.

This clonotype was picked up a small number of times. A single base separates this from a much larger clone, so it may be a read error. This chain connects TRBV10-3 to TRBJ2-7; D gene uncertain. V shed 1 base and J shed 0 bases, with 7 bases lying between them. Germline lookup yields CDR1 ENHRY and CDR2 SYGVKD. The CDR3 spans 14 residues. DNA for the CDR3: TGTGCCATCAGTGAGTTGATCGGCTCCTACGAGCAGTACTTC. This translates into CAISELIGSYEQYF.

Notes on this clonotype: Its ends do not fully match the called genes, so a read error is possible. V is TRBV12-3 or TRBV12-4 and J is TRBJ2-5; 8 bases map to TRBD1. This CDR3 comprises 15 residues. DNA for the CDR3: TGTGCCGGCAGTTTAGGGGACAGGATATGGGAGACCCAGTGCTTC. Amino acids: CAGSLGDRIWETQCF.

This clonotype was detected many times. The chain couples TRBV30 to TRBJ2-2, with a tentative D call TRBD2 (6 bases). The CDR3 sequence is 16 residues long. V shed 2 bases and J shed 7 bases, with 20 bases lying between them. Germline loops: CDR1 GTSNPN, CDR2 SVGIG (reference sequence). CDR3 in amino acids: CAWSLATAGLLGELFF. The CDR3 nucleotides are TGTGCCTGGAGTCTTGCGACTGCGGGGCTTCTCGGGGAGCTGTTTTTT.

Turning to this clonotype: The conserved closing phenylalanine or tryptophan is absent in this CDR3, likely reflecting a read error. The J gene is TRBJ1-1, the V gene TRBV12-3 or TRBV12-4; D perhaps matches TRBD1 (6 bases). The CDR3 loop spans 14 amino acids. CDR3 sequence (DNA): TGTGCCAGCAGTCGTTTAGCGGGACACACTGAGGCTTTCATT. Protein sequence: CASSRLAGHTEAFI.

This clonotype appeared many times. The V and J genes are TRBV6-5 and TRBJ1-2; a possible D gene is TRBD1 (6 bases). This CDR3 region has 13 residues. Trimming removed 5 bases from V and 4 bases from J, with 11 bases in between. The germline CDR1 and CDR2 sequences are MNHEY and SVGAGI. CDR3 bases: TGTGCCAGCAGTCCCTACAGGGCCTATGGCTACACCTTC. It specifies CASSPYRAYGYTF.

Of note for this clonotype: Germline and junction disagree at one end, which may indicate a read error. The chain employs TRBV11-2 and TRBJ2-3; TRBD1 or TRBD2 may be the D gene (6 bases each). The CDR3 runs 14 residues. Germline V gene lookup returns CDR1 SGHAT and CDR2 FQNNGV. CDR3 residues: CAVGARGPADTQYF. DNA for the CDR3: TGTGCCGTAGGGGCACGGGGGCCCGCAGATACTCAGTATTTT.

Details on this clonotype: Possible read error: a much larger clone is one base away. The chain recombines TRBV5-1 with TRBJ2-5; either TRBD1 or TRBD2 may supply D (5 bases each). Germline V gene sequence: CDR1 SGHRS, CDR2 YFSETQ. V gave up 1 base and J gave up 2 bases, with 12 bases separating them. This CDR3 is built from 15 residues. The CDR3 spells CASSLLGDGQETQYF. The CDR3 DNA is TGCGCCAGCAGCTTGCTAGGGGACGGGCAAGAGACCCAGTACTTC.

Judged by abundance, this clonotype is medium-sized. The genes are TRBV12-3 or TRBV12-4 and TRBJ2-3; no firm D call. The length of the CDR3 is 14 residues. The V and J ends lost 3 bases and 3 bases respectively, with 10 bases between them. The chain's CDR3 is CASSFRIRTDTQYF. CDR3 bases: TGTGCCAGCAGTTTCCGGATTAGAACAGATACGCAGTATTTT.

V usage is TRBV19 and J usage is TRBJ2-1; the D call may be TRBD1 or TRBD2 (5 bases each). The CDR3 runs 10 residues. From germline, CDR1 is LNHDA and CDR2 SQIVND (reference sequence). The CDR3 bases are TGTGTCCCCAACCCGGGACAGCAGTTCTTC. Translating it yields CVPNPGQQFF.

The rearrangement links TRBV7-3 to TRBJ2-6; tentatively, D is TRBD2 (5 bases). The germline V and J ends were trimmed by 6 bases and 11 bases, with 11 bases remaining between them. Germline CDR1 SGHTA, CDR2 FQGTGA. The CDR3 consists of 12 residues. This CDR3 reads CASRLDGDVLTF. The CDR3 bases are TGTGCCAGCAGGCTGGACGGGGACGTCCTGACTTTC.

This clonotype was seen ten or more times. One end of the junction does not line up with germline, which may come from a read error. This chain connects TRBV7-9 to TRBJ2-1; unclear D gene. Germline V gives CDR1 SEHNR, CDR2 FQNEAQ (reference sequence). The CDR3 runs to 12 residues. CDR3 nucleotides: TGTGCCAGCAGCCTCTTAGAGCAGTTCTCCATCTTC. Amino acids: CASSLLEQFSIF.